This T cell receptor (beta chain) appears in the sequencing data of a study of the immune and genomic landscape of osteosarcoma. Profiled with immunoSEQ multiplex PCR; TCRdb holds only in-frame clones, not every one. The table lists several thousand clones, around 70% of them singletons. Poor-prognosis osteosarcoma patients supplied post-treatment primary, local recurrence and metastasis tumor specimens. This CDR3 is 13 amino acids long. With V trimmed by 4 bases and J by 8 bases, 5 bases remained unmatched. CDR1 is MGHDK, CDR2 SYGVNS, per germline. V gene TRBV25-1 combines with J gene TRBJ2-1; TRBD1 agrees at 7 bases. The TCR was taken from a human donor with osteosarcoma. Material for sequencing was osteosarcoma tumor tissue from the femur. CDR3: CASSVLQGYEQFF. The DNA of the CDR3 is TGTGCCAGCAGTGTACTACAGGGGTATGAGCAGTTCTTC.